Listed below are T cell receptor beta chains from one sample, sequenced in a study of cytomegalovirus exposure and HLA in healthy donors. Here immunoSEQ multiplex PCR was the method, and the copy in TCRdb shows in-frame clones only, minus some. In all, the sample yields about 200,000 clones. Input material: PBMCs. These TCRs come from a young man in good health and CMV-seronegative. Both conserved end residues are trimmed from each CDR3.

V gene	CDR3 protein
TRBV23-1	ASSQSGTSQPGNEQF
TRBV27	ASSTRQGFTYEQY
TRBV9	ASSPRGGEILNEKLF
TRBV5-1	ASSLDRGYTEAF
TRBV4-2	ASSQPAGVRGTEAF
TRBV7-2	ATRLAAGVDEQY
TRBV7-9	ASSPTRAGRSYEQY
TRBV27	ASSLTGVNTDTQY
TRBV28	ASGDFYGYT
TRBV30	AWSVAPTGVQPQH
TRBV5-1	ASSLDRGGKLF
TRBV19	ASSMRRSLAGTTYEQY
TRBV28	ASSRRTGRQETQY
TRBV5-1	ASRQGQGEYEQY
TRBV7-9	ASSAGTAEAGANVLT
TRBV7-3	ASSPGTSGYEQF
TRBV29-1	SVTGLAGVTDTQY
TRBV6-5	ASSPTGVFSYEQY
TRBV5-6	ASSFQGVDGYT
TRBV4-2	ASSHGTSGVDTQY
TRBV10-1	ASRSGSTSTDTQY
TRBV10-1	ASTNNKNEQY
TRBV2	ASSPDRAANTGELF
TRBV7-7	ASSLGGAGEAGELF
TRBV7-9	ASSSRTGQGWGEAF
TRBV11-2	ASSLRDTEAF
TRBV7-2	ASSYRVVDSPLH
TRBV5-1	ASSLGQGSDMREQF
TRBV12-5	ASGLAYRQGDNTEAF
TRBV25-1	ASSDFGFGTGGRYEQY
TRBV4-3	ASSPRSNYGYT
TRBV30	AWISLAGGSYEQY
TRBV10-1	ASSESGAQPQH
TRBV15	ATSRALRGTGIEAF
TRBV5-4	ASSLKGVWYNEQF
TRBV6-6	ASSQQGSNYGYT
TRBV6-1	ASSEVTGAYNEQF
TRBV7-2	ASSWGNTEAF
TRBV27	ASSLLTGSSYNEQF
TRBV2	ASSALRDTEAF
TRBV4-2	ASSQEQGFMNTEAF
TRBV30	AWSFVRGEPQH
TRBV5-4	ASRRGLADSYNEQF
TRBV4-1	ASSQLPRGQGGVGSNQPQH
TRBV15	ATSSPGTLGISYEQF